The clone carrying this TCR beta chain was seen only a few times. The antigen is unknown. V was clipped by 0 bases and J by 7 bases, with 8 bases between them. CDR3 length: 13 amino acids. Germline assignment: CDR1 SGDLS and CDR2 YYNGEE. This record belongs to a study of post-analysis software for immune sequencing data. Unique molecular identifiers were built into the TCR beta cDNA libraries. TCRdb independently ran MiXCR on the PCR reads; one entry per CDR3 protein. The data contain a few hundred thousand distinct CDR3 sequences, nearly 45% of them seen just once; the ten biggest clones take up around 10%. General observations from the study: Controls had lower frequencies than patients of 4 or 5 TRBV segments, which included TRBV5-6, TRBV5-1 and TRBV20-1.

The source of this sequence is a girl under 18 with multiple sclerosis. Material for sequencing was blood. The chain has TRBV9 and TRBJ2-1, with no clear D. DNA of the CDR3: TGTGCCAGCAGCGTAGCTGTTCAGAATGAGCAGTTCTTC. As protein: CASSVAVQNEQFF.